The sequence of this T cell receptor (beta chain) was determined in a study of PD-1 blockade in classical Hodgkin lymphoma. After autologous stem cell transplantation all patients relapsed, and prior brentuximab vedotin exposure differed between cohorts. The CDR3 covers 14 residues. V gave up 6 bases and J gave up 7 bases; unmatched junction bases: 7. Germline loops: CDR1 LNHDA, CDR2 SQIVND (reference sequence). TCRdb keeps only in-frame clones here, not all; method: immunoSEQ multiplex PCR. Here the sample spans some 64,000 clones, around 89% being singletons. This receptor was obtained from a human donor with classical Hodgkin lymphoma. The sample consisted of peripheral blood mononuclear cells (PBMCs), taken at baseline. V and J are TRBV19 and TRBJ2-2; 8 bases map to TRBD1. In nucleotides, the CDR3 is TGTGCCAGTAGAAGAAACAGGGGGAGCGGGGAGCTGTTTTTT. Amino acid sequence: CASRRNRGSGELFF.